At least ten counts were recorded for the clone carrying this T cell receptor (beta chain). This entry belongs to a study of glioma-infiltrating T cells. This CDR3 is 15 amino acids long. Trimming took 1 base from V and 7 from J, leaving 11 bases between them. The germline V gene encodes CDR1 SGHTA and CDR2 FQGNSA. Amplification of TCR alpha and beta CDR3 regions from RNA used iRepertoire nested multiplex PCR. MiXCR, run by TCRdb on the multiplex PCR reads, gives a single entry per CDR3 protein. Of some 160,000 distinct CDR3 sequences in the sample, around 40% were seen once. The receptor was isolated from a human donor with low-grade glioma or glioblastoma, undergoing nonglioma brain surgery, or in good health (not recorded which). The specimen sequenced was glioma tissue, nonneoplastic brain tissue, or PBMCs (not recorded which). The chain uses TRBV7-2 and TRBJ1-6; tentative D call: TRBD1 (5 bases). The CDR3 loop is CASSLVGLGNSPLHF. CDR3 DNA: TGTGCCAGCAGCTTAGTGGGACTTGGCAATTCACCCCTCCACTTT.